This TCR beta chain derives from a study of blood T cell repertoires in COVID-19. Study as a whole: There were acute and convalescent COVID-19 samples, and they came from the United States, Italy and Spain. T cells, B-cell-depleted T cells, or PBMCs supplied cDNA or gDNA.

Under the authors' procedure: Reference gene primer amplification in the assay estimated nucleated cell counts. Measured with immunoSEQ multiplex PCR; TCRdb has only the in-frame clones, and not every one. V, J and clone size are taken as reported in that table, and D and trimming were inferred from the DNA itself. This sample has 200,000 to 250,000 clones; around 84% occur once, and the top ten carry 4.5% to 6%. Trimming cost V 5 bases and J 5 bases, with 3 bases left between them. Germline V gene lookup returns CDR1 SEHNR and CDR2 FQNEAQ (reference sequence). The length of the CDR3 is 11 residues. The receptor's source is an older woman who had recovered from COVID-19. Sequencing was carried out using peripheral blood. This sequence joins TRBV7-9 and TRBJ1-4; no definite D call. The CDR3 protein is CASSENEKLFF. The DNA for the CDR3 is TGTGCCAGCAGCGAGAATGAAAAACTGTTTTTT.